This is a list of T cell receptor beta chains from one sample in a study of cytomegalovirus exposure and HLA in healthy donors. Repertoires were generated with immunoSEQ multiplex PCR, while TCRdb's copy carries only in-frame clones and drops some. Of under 150,000 clones in the sample, around 68% are singletons; the top ten hold about 4%. The sequencing sample was made of PBMCs. Receptors originate from a woman in her 40s in good health and CMV-seropositive. Both conserved end residues are part of each CDR3. D genes are given only for firm matches. Size is stated for part of the rows, as once, few or many counts, or as a class when the clone is expanded.

d_call	v_call	clone_size	j_call	cdr3_nt	cdr3_aa
.	TRBV2	.	TRBJ2-2	TGTGCCAGCAGTGGTCGAGGGGGGGCCGGGGAGCTGTTTTTT	CASSGRGGAGELFF
TRBD1	TRBV7-9	.	TRBJ1-2	TGTGCCAGCAGCCAATACGACAGGGGCGTTAAATATGGCTACACCTTC	CASSQYDRGVKYGYTF
TRBD2	TRBV9	once	TRBJ2-7	TGTGCCAGCAGCGTAGCTTTAGGGACTAGCGGGGCATACGAGCAGTACTTC	CASSVALGTSGAYEQYF
.	TRBV27	few	TRBJ2-7	TGTGCCAGCAGTTTAAGGACTAACTACGAGCAGTACTTC	CASSLRTNYEQYF
.	TRBV30	.	TRBJ2-7	TGTGCCGGACTACTAGCAGGGGGCTCCTACGAGCAGTACTTC	CAGLLAGGSYEQYF
.	TRBV30	.	TRBJ2-7	TGTGCCTGGAGTGTACAGAACGAGCAGTACTTC	CAWSVQNEQYF
.	TRBV9	.	TRBJ2-2	TGTGCCAGCAGCGATCTAGTAACCGGGGAGCTGTTTTTT	CASSDLVTGELFF
.	TRBV30	.	TRBJ1-4	TGTGCCTGGAGTGTATCGGGGGAGGGAAAACTGTTTTTT	CAWSVSGEGKLFF
.	TRBV4-1	.	TRBJ2-1	TGCGCCAGCAGCCAAGCGGCGGGAATAGTGCAGTTCTTC	CASSQAAGIVQFF
.	TRBV6-5	.	TRBJ1-2	TGTGCCAGCAGCGCCGGACAGTTTTATGGCTACACCTTC	CASSAGQFYGYTF
.	TRBV5-1	.	TRBJ2-3	TGCGCCAGCAGCCCCGGGACATCCACAGATACGCAGTATTTT	CASSPGTSTDTQYF
.	TRBV7-3	.	TRBJ2-7	TGTGCCAGCAGCGCAGACAACTCCTACGAGCAGTACTTC	CASSADNSYEQYF
TRBD1	TRBV7-2	.	TRBJ2-7	TGTGCCAGCAGCCCGGGGGGGGGACAGGGGGGGAAAGGGACCTCCGAGCAGTACTTC	CASSPGGGQGGKGTSEQYF
.	TRBV6-6	.	TRBJ1-5	TGTGCCAGCGCACGACAGAGCAATCAGCCCCAGCATTTT	CASARQSNQPQHF
.	TRBV7-3	once	TRBJ2-6	TGTGCCAGCAGCCTAGACTCTGGGGCCAACGTCCTGACTTTC	CASSLDSGANVLTF
.	TRBV2	once	TRBJ2-7	TGTGCCAGCAGTGGCGGGGTATACTTCTACGAGCAGTACTTC	CASSGGVYFYEQYF
TRBD1	TRBV5-1	.	TRBJ2-5	TGCGCCAGCAGCTTTGGGGACAGAGACCAAGAGACCCAGTACTTC	CASSFGDRDQETQYF
TRBD1	TRBV5-6	.	TRBJ1-4	TGTGCCAGCAGCTTGGACAGGGGTGAAAAACTGTTTTTT	CASSLDRGEKLFF
TRBD2	TRBV30	.	TRBJ2-7	TGTGCCTGGAACCCGGGACTAGCGGGCTACGAGCAGTACTTC	CAWNPGLAGYEQYF
.	TRBV18	.	TRBJ1-1	TGTGCCAGCTCGGACACTGGTATGGGTAACACTGAAGCTTTCTTT	CASSDTGMGNTEAFF
.	TRBV18	.	TRBJ2-3	TGTGCCAGCTCACCGAGTCAGCTGATGGGGGGAGATACGCAGTATTTT	CASSPSQLMGGDTQYF
.	TRBV7-8	.	TRBJ2-3	TGTGCCAGCAGCTTTAGCCTTCAGGGGGGAGGAACAGATACGCAGTATTTT	CASSFSLQGGGTDTQYF
TRBD1	TRBV6-5	.	TRBJ2-3	TGTGCCAGCAGTGGACAGGGGGCGGATACGCAGTATTTT	CASSGQGADTQYF
.	TRBV6-6	.	TRBJ2-5	TGTGCCAGCAGTCCCCCAGGGTCCCAAGAGACCCAGTACTTC	CASSPPGSQETQYF
TRBD2	TRBV2	.	TRBJ2-1	TGTGCCAGCAGCATAGCGGGGGGGTTTGATGAGCAGTTCTTC	CASSIAGGFDEQFF
.	TRBV5-1	.	TRBJ2-7	TGCGCCAGCAGAGACACACACCTCTACGAGCAGTACTTC	CASRDTHLYEQYF